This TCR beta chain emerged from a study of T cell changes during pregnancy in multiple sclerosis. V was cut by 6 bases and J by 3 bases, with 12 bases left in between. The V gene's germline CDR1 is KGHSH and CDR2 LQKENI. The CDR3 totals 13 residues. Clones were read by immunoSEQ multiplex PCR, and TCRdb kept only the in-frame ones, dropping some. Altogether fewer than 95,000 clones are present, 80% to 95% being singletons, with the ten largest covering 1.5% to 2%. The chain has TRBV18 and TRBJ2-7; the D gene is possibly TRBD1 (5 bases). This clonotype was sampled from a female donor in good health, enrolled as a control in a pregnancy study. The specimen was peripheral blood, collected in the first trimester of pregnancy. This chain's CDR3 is CASSPTANYEQYF. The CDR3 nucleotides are TGTGCCAGCTCGCCGACAGCGAACTACGAGCAGTACTTC. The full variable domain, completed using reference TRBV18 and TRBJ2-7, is NAGVMQNPRHLVRRRGQEARLRCSPMKGHSHVYWYRQLPEEGLKFMVYLQKENIIDESGMPKERFSAEFPKEGPSILRIQQVVRGDSAAYFCASSPTANYEQYFGPGTRLTVT.